Described below is a single T cell receptor (beta chain) sequence and its context. Its matching antigen is unknown. This sample stems from a study of response to subunit inactivated influenza vaccine. Germline V gene lookup returns CDR1 SGHKS and CDR2 YYEKEE (reference sequence). CDR3 length equals 14 residues. The ends were cut back, 5 bases at V and 3 bases at J, with 12 bases in the middle. Study results and caveats: Authors suggested seasonal influenza vaccinations each recruit few new T cells.

TCRdb independently ran MiXCR on the RT-PCR reads; one entry per CDR3 protein. Of about 580,000 distinct CDR3 sequences listed, 13% to 15% are singletons. The clonotype comes from a man in his fifties who received an inactivated influenza vaccine. Specimen: PBMCs from blood, collected roughly 12 days after vaccination. This rearrangement joins TRBV5-5 to TRBJ2-1; D ambiguous. CDR3 sequence: CASSLWGIYNEQFF. As DNA, the CDR3 is TGTGCCAGCAGTTTATGGGGTATCTACAATGAGCAGTTCTTC.